This T cell receptor beta chain was observed in a study of shared clonotypes between healthy human individuals. Overall study results and limits: It was expected that sequencing depth would affect clonotype sharing among donors. Around 4.7% was the fraction of naive CD4 clonotypes found shared across a few donors.

It was CD45RO-negative cells, positively selected for CCR7, that made up naive CD8 cells, with terminally differentiated effector memory CD45RA+ cells excluded. Assay execution took place at the deep level. TCRdb keeps only in-frame clones here, not all; method: immunoSEQ multiplex PCR. The table shows roughly 2.1 million clones, with under 95% occurring only once. The V end lost 4 bases, the J end lost 14 bases, and 15 bases lay between the germline ends. CDR1 and CDR2 (germline): SEHNR, FQNEAQ (reference sequence). The CDR3 is 12 residues long. A remark on this clone: Its target is unknown.

The sample comprised naive CD8+ T cells from PBMCs. The chain uses TRBV7-9 and TRBJ2-1; perhaps TRBD2 as D (6 bases). This clonotype was obtained from a man aged 18 to 30 in good health. Some clones in this sample may be carry-over from other donors' samples. This CDR3 is CASSWREGLKFF. As DNA, the CDR3 is TGTGCCAGCAGCTGGAGGGAAGGATTGAAGTTCTTC.